The 26 T cell receptor beta chains in this list originate from one sample, sequenced in a study of T cell clonotyping in hematopoietic cell transplantation. TCRdb keeps only in-frame clones here, not all; method: immunoSEQ multiplex PCR. Of more than 9,500 clones listed, around 74% are singletons. Here the sequenced sample was peripheral blood mononuclear cells, taken 180 days after allogeneic stem cell transplant. These TCRs come from a male patient aged 55 to 69 who had an allogeneic stem cell transplant from an unrelated donor, so the T cells may come from the graft donor. Some clones in this sample may be carry-over from other donors' samples.

This sequence joins TRBV13 and TRBJ1-6; D gene uncertain. CDR1 is PRHDT and CDR2 is FYEKMQ in the germline V gene (reference sequence). CDR3 length equals 17 residues. Trimming removed 2 bases from V and 0 bases from J, with 11 bases in between. CDR3: CASSLLKESSYNSPLHF. The CDR3 DNA reads TGTGCCAGCAGCTTACTGAAGGAGAGCTCCTATAATTCACCCCTCCACTTT.

This chain uses TRBV29-1 with TRBJ2-3; 9 bases match TRBD1. Germline loops: CDR1 SQVTM, CDR2 ANQGSEA. V lost 8 bases and J lost 2; bases outside the gene matches: 8. CDR3 length equals 14 residues. CDR3 DNA: TGCAGCATCGAGGGACAGGGATACACAGATACGCAGTATTTT. It encodes CSIEGQGYTDTQYF.

The chain recombines TRBV4-1 with TRBJ1-5; D is perhaps TRBD1 (5 bases). The CDR3 is 16 residues long. Germline-derived CDR1 and CDR2 are MGHRA and YSYEKL. The V end was cut by 1 base, the J end by 6 bases, with 16 bases between. The CDR3 region is CASSQGAFRGPQPQHF. CDR3 DNA: TGCGCCAGCAGCCAAGGTGCGTTCCGGGGACCTCAGCCCCAGCATTTT.

The rearrangement joins TRBV7-6 to TRBJ1-1, with D perhaps TRBD1 (6 bases). V was shortened by 4 bases and J by 7 bases, with 13 bases between the two germline ends. There are 13 residues in the CDR3. Germline values: CDR1 SGHVS, CDR2 FNYEAQ. As DNA, the CDR3 is TGTGCCAGCAGCTCGAGCGACAGGTTTGAAGCTTTCTTT. This gives the protein CASSSSDRFEAFF.

In this sample, this clone is medium-sized. The chain recombines TRBV5-6 with TRBJ2-2; D remains ambiguous. The CDR3 sequence is 12 residues long. The V and J ends lost 3 bases and 6 bases respectively, with 6 bases between them. Germline CDR1 reads SGHDT; CDR2 reads YYEEEE. CDR3 nucleotide sequence: TGTGCCAGCAGCTGGAGTTCCGGGGAGCTGTTTTTT. Translated, it gives CASSWSSGELFF.

V is TRBV4-3 and J is TRBJ2-2; 8 bases fit TRBD2. The CDR3 is 16 amino acids. Germline V gene data show CDR1 as LGHNA and CDR2 as YSLEER. Trimming cost V 1 base and J 1 base; bases outside gene matches: 2. For the CDR3, the DNA is TGCGCCAGCAGCCAAGCGGGGGGGTGGAACACCGGGGAGCTGTTTTTT. Translated, it gives CASSQAGGWNTGELFF.

V usage is TRBV7-2 and J usage is TRBJ1-2; perhaps TRBD1 as D (5 bases). The CDR3 length is 14 residues. Germline V gives CDR1 SGHTA, CDR2 FQGNSA. V was clipped by 4 bases and J by 8 bases, with 17 bases between them. The CDR3 loop is CASSSRWGLGGYTF. CDR3 sequence (DNA): TGTGCCAGCAGCTCGAGATGGGGACTCGGCGGCTACACCTTC.

The chain couples TRBV6-5 to TRBJ2-7; D not resolved. Germline CDR1 MNHEY, CDR2 SVGAGI. V was clipped by 6 bases and J by 0 bases, with 9 bases between them. The CDR3 length is 13 residues. The CDR3 loop reads CASRLRNSYEQYF. The CDR3 DNA sequence: TGTGCCAGCAGACTCCGGAACTCCTACGAGCAGTACTTC.

This clone was detected a few times. The chain joins TRBV9 to TRBJ2-5; 10 positions match TRBD2. The trim removed 6 bases at V and 5 bases at J, leaving 4 bases unmatched. Germline lookup yields CDR1 SGDLS and CDR2 YYNGEE. The CDR3 runs 13 residues. The CDR3 loop is CASKREGRETQYF. The CDR3 DNA is TGTGCCAGCAAGCGGGAGGGCAGGGAGACCCAGTACTTC.

The J gene is TRBJ2-7, the V gene TRBV6-5; TRBD1 might be the D (5 bases). The germline V gene encodes CDR1 MNHEY and CDR2 SVGAGI. Deletions cut 0 bases from V and 2 bases from J, with 11 bases between. This CDR3 has 15 amino acids. The CDR3 nucleotides are TGTGCCAGCAGTTACTCCCCCAGGGTCGCCTACGAGCAGTACTTC. It codes for CASSYSPRVAYEQYF.

The CDR3 is CASTPPSGGTYEQYF. Here the CDR3 DNA reads TGTGCCAGCACCCCCCCTAGCGGGGGTACCTACGAGCAGTACTTC. The rearrangement uses TRBV6-5 and TRBJ2-7; 10 bases fit TRBD2. Germline trimming cut 7 bases from V and 2 bases from J; bases unmatched to any gene: 8. Germline V lookup: CDR1 MNHEY, CDR2 SVGAGI. The CDR3 has 15 amino acids.

This clone was seen more than once but under ten times. The chain couples TRBV6-5 to TRBJ1-2; no reliable D call. Deletions cut 6 bases from V and 0 bases from J, with 11 bases between. Looked up from germline, CDR1 is MNHEY and CDR2 is SVGAGI. The CDR3 is 14 amino acids. The CDR3 spells CASSLQAANYGYTF. CDR3 sequence (DNA): TGTGCCAGCAGCCTCCAGGCGGCTAACTATGGCTACACCTTC.

V gene TRBV5-1 combines with J gene TRBJ2-5; D uncertain. Trimming took 4 bases from V and 2 from J, leaving 12 bases between them. This CDR3 contains 14 residues. Germline CDR1 is SGHRS and CDR2 is YFSETQ. CDR3 residues: CASSVGRNQETQYF. In DNA, the CDR3 is TGCGCCAGCAGCGTTGGACGGAATCAAGAGACCCAGTACTTC.

The chain employs TRBV28 and TRBJ1-5; 8 nucleotides agree with TRBD1. CDR1 MDHEN and CDR2 SYDVKM come from the germline V gene. The ends lost 8 bases at V and 4 bases at J; junction bases unmatched: 10. The CDR3 totals 15 residues. For the CDR3, the DNA is TGTGCCAGCGGGTCCTGGACAGGGAAGAATCAGCCCCAGCATTTT. Its translation is CASGSWTGKNQPQHF.

The chain employs TRBV2 and TRBJ1-4; D perhaps matches TRBD1 (6 bases). From germline, CDR1 is SNHLY and CDR2 FYNNEI. V was clipped by 1 base and J by 5 bases, with 11 bases between them. The CDR3 consists of 15 residues. The CDR3 here is CASSEGRGVNEKLFF. CDR3 sequence (DNA): TGTGCCAGCAGTGAAGGCAGGGGCGTAAATGAAAAACTGTTTTTT.

This chain joins TRBV7-6 and TRBJ2-2, with D perhaps being TRBD1 or TRBD2 (5 bases each). The CDR3 has 15 amino acids. V lost 5 bases, J lost 7 bases, and 17 bases lay in between. Germline CDR1 and CDR2: SGHVS and FNYEAQ. CDR3 in amino acids: CASSLEAGAGGELFF. The CDR3 bases are TGTGCCAGCAGCCTAGAGGCCGGGGCAGGCGGGGAGCTGTTTTTT.

The chain carries TRBV10-3 and TRBJ1-1, with TRBD1 as a possible D gene (6 bases). Germline V gene lookup returns CDR1 ENHRY and CDR2 SYGVKD. This CDR3 is 15 amino acids long. The V and J ends lost 0 bases and 4 bases respectively, with 12 bases between them. CDR3 nucleotides: TGTGCCATCAGTGAGTCACAGGGAGGTGGCACTGAAGCTTTCTTT. Its translation: CAISESQGGGTEAFF.

In the case of this clone: The junction departs from germline at one end; a sequencing error may be responsible. This rearrangement joins TRBV30 to TRBJ1-2; a possible D gene is TRBD1 (6 bases). Germline-derived CDR1 and CDR2 are GTSNPN and SVGIG (reference sequence). CDR3 length equals 13 residues. The CDR3 coding sequence is TGTGCCTGGGGTGTGGGGGGGGCGGGTGGCTACACCTTC. Protein sequence: CAWGVGGAGGYTF.

The V call is TRBV19, the J call TRBJ1-4; the D is unclear. V lost 5 bases and J lost 7, with 14 bases in between. CDR3 size: 14 residues. The germline CDR1 and CDR2 sequences are LNHDA and SQIVND (reference sequence). The CDR3 spells CASSDSQGIEKLFF. The CDR3 bases are TGTGCCAGTAGTGATTCTCAAGGGATTGAAAAACTGTTTTTT. The full variable domain, rest sourced from reference TRBV19 and TRBJ1-4, is DGGITQSPKYLFRKEGQNVTLSCEQNLNHDAMYWYRQDPGQGLRLIYYSQIVNDFQKGDIAEGYSVSREKKESFPLTVTSAQKNPTAFYLCASSDSQGIEKLFFGSGTQLSVL.

In its sample, this clone was seen a few times. The chain recombines TRBV30 with TRBJ1-5, with D unresolved. The germline CDR1 and CDR2 sequences are GTSNPN and SVGIG (reference sequence). The V and J ends lost 0 bases and 9 bases respectively, with 18 bases between them. The CDR3 has 15 amino acids. The CDR3 DNA reads as TGTGCCTGGAGTGTACGGGGAACGGGGAATGGGCCCCAGCATTTT. It yields the protein CAWSVRGTGNGPQHF.

V is TRBV12-5 and J is TRBJ1-1, with 7 bases matching TRBD1. The germline gives CDR1 LGHNT, CDR2 FRNRAP. The V segment lost 0 bases and the J segment 6 bases; nucleotides outside the gene matches: 4. This CDR3 has 14 residues. DNA for the CDR3: TGTGCTAGTGGTTTGGTACAGGGGATGGCTGAAGCTTTCTTT. Protein product: CASGLVQGMAEAFF.

This clone was counted a single time. The chain recombines TRBV30 with TRBJ1-1; TRBD1 agrees at 7 bases. Germline V gives CDR1 GTSNPN, CDR2 SVGIG (reference sequence). Trimming cost V 5 bases and J 0 bases; bases outside gene matches: 3. The CDR3 spans 13 residues. The CDR3 sequence is CAWGDRMNTEAFF. CDR3 coding DNA: TGTGCCTGGGGGGACAGAATGAACACTGAAGCTTTCTTT.

The rearrangement joins TRBV7-4 to TRBJ1-1; D possibly corresponds to TRBD1 (5 bases). The length of the CDR3 is 14 residues. Trimming removed 1 base from V and 7 bases from J, with 13 bases in between. Per germline, CDR1 SGHVT and CDR2 SQSDAQ. The CDR3 DNA follows: TGTGCCAGCAGCTTAGGTGGGCAGGGAGGTGAAGCTTTCTTT. It translates to CASSLGGQGGEAFF.

This chain connects TRBV5-4 to TRBJ1-1; D not certain. V dropped 7 bases and J dropped 4 bases, with 14 bases sitting between them. CDR1 and CDR2 (germline): SGHNT, YYREEE (reference sequence). The CDR3 loop spans 13 amino acids. The CDR3 spells CASAPWGPTEAFF. CDR3 nucleotide sequence: TGTGCCAGCGCCCCCTGGGGTCCCACTGAAGCTTTCTTT.

This rearrangement joins TRBV15 to TRBJ1-2, with D maybe TRBD1 (6 bases). Per the germline V gene, CDR1 is LNHNV and CDR2 is YYDKDF (reference sequence). Trimming removed 6 bases at V and 7 bases at J, with 24 bases between. This CDR3 region has 16 residues. For the CDR3, the DNA is TGTGCCACCAGTTCGATCGACGGGAGGGGGTTAGGTGGCTACACCTTC. Its translation is CATSSIDGRGLGGYTF.

This chain's CDR3 is CASRIASDNQPQHF. CDR3 nucleotide sequence: TGTGCCAGTAGAATTGCGTCGGACAATCAGCCCCAGCATTTT. The chain carries TRBV19 and TRBJ1-5; D not certain. Germline assignment: CDR1 LNHDA and CDR2 SQIVND (reference sequence). The V end lost 6 bases, the J end lost 3 bases, and 12 bases lay between the germline ends. This CDR3 has 14 amino acids.